This T cell receptor beta chain was sequenced in a study of PD-1 blockade in classical Hodgkin lymphoma (dated by TCRdb to the early 2020s). Regarding the complete study: Nivolumab dosing was 3 mg/kg intravenously every 2 weeks, continuing until either disease progression or unacceptable toxicity. To define a peripheral blood immune signature of response to PD-1 blockade in classical Hodgkin lymphoma, the study combined TCR beta sequencing with CyTOF.

This clone turned up a few times. Its antigen is still unknown. The record has no base qualities; no much larger clone is one base away. The Qiagen DNeasy kit was used to extract genomic DNA from unsorted PBMCs and from the negatively selected CD4+ and CD8+ fractions. TCR beta CDR3 regions were subjected to amplification by immunoSEQ multiplex PCR with primers that anneal to V and J segments. A synthetic immune receptor repertoire was used to minimize amplification bias, and any residual bias was removed computationally once sequencing was done. The paper's data handling went like this. Repertoire diversity was quantified as the Shannon entropy index using custom Python scripts. Unsorted, CD4+ and CD8+ repertoires were analyzed separately, except for combined analyses in which CD4+ and CD8+ sequences were merged in silico. Clonal expansion was defined as a frequency increase of at least 2-fold after treatment compared with C1D1, and clones undetected at baseline were assigned a pseudocount of 0.5. Clones with 0 or 1 copy at C1D1 were defined as singleton clones, while clones with 2 or more copies were defined as non-singleton clones. Clones expanded in unsorted samples were labelled as CD4+, CD8+ or unknown by matching protein sequences in sorted samples from the same patient. Wilcoxon tests on paired samples were used to test diversity changes from C1D1 to C4D1. TCRdb stores this immuneACCESS table with in-frame sequences only. Part of the clones is absent; in the studies checked, under half of the shortfall reflects unresolved V genes, and no reason is known for the rest. That table is the source of V, J and clone size, and D and trimming were worked out from the DNA. The sample yields tens of thousands of clones; approximately 90% were counted once. Around 13% of the sample comes from the top ten.

This specimen's time point label, interpreted: cycle 1 day 1 (C1D1), immediately before nivolumab initiation. Every trial patient had relapsed after autologous stem cell transplantation, and cohorts A, B and C differed in prior brentuximab vedotin exposure. A total of under 70 patients with relapsed/refractory classical Hodgkin lymphoma made up the trial cohort, and each patient's best overall response was complete response, partial response or progressive disease. In the multi-cohort phase II CheckMate 205 trial, trial patients received single-agent nivolumab. An independent review committee assessed best overall response by applying the 2007 International Working Group response criteria. Trial PBMCs were collected immediately before nivolumab initiation (C1D1) and during therapy at cycle 2 day 1 and cycle 4 day 1. After peripheral blood was drawn into 8 mL Vacutainer Cell Preparation Tubes, PBMCs were isolated by centrifugation and then cryopreserved.

The paper as a whole reports these results and caveats: Patients starting nivolumab less than 1 year after ASCT had lower diversity and were excluded from later analyses to avoid confounding by immune reconstitution. A significant rise by C4D1 was seen in CD4+ but not CD8+ TCR diversity (p=0.0027 vs p=0.16), with the rise being most apparent in complete responders (p=0.02). Baseline TCR diversity was reported to be lower in newly diagnosed patients than in healthy donors and to be lower still in relapsed/refractory patients. Among trial patients, those achieving complete response had baseline diversity similar to that of newly diagnosed patients, while diversity was significantly lower in partial responders and progressors. The study was restricted to a single clinical trial cohort, and the causes of repertoire differences, possibly disease activity or prior therapy, were left undefined.

The material was peripheral blood mononuclear cells (PBMCs), obtained at baseline. The clonotype comes from a human donor with classical Hodgkin lymphoma.

The CDR3 protein: CASSPTSGGGHEQFF. DNA sequence: TGTGCCAGCAGCCCTACTAGCGGGGGGGGTCATGAGCAGTTCTTC. This chain is built from TRBV7-8 and TRBJ2-1, with 13 bases matching TRBD2. Reading the germline V gene gives CDR1 SGHVS and CDR2 FQNEAQ. V lost 5 bases and J lost 8 bases, and the count of bases not matched to a germline gene is 6. Spanning cysteine to phenylalanine, the CDR3 consists of 15 amino acids. The retained sequence is limited to the CDR3, 45 bases, with the frame set at the first base.